The 19 T cell receptor beta chains below were found in one sample sequenced in a study of Graves' ophthalmopathy and Graves' hyperthyroidism. Researchers took RNA transcripts and amplified TCR beta CDR3 regions from them. The library came from an HTBI-primed first-round RT-PCR and a second-round multiplex PCR. Each CDR3 protein is one row after TCRdb ran MiXCR on the multiplex PCR reads. The repertoire has around 1.1 million distinct CDR3 sequences, approximately 35% of them found once; the top ten carry 11%. The specimen was peripheral blood or thyroid tissue (not recorded which). These receptors came from an adult man with Graves' hyperthyroidism.

This chain uses TRBV29-1 with TRBJ2-5; 10 nucleotides match TRBD1. Trimming removed 4 bases from V and 10 bases from J; junction bases left unmatched: 9. From germline, CDR1 is SQVTM and CDR2 ANQGSEA. The CDR3 has 13 amino acids. The CDR3 protein is CSVGTGGTKVQYF. In DNA, the CDR3 is TGCAGCGTTGGGACAGGGGGTACTAAGGTCCAGTACTTC.

The chain recombines TRBV27 with TRBJ2-7; tentative D call: TRBD2 (5 bases). There are 11 residues in the CDR3. The V and J ends lost 10 bases and 7 bases respectively, with 14 bases between them. Germline values: CDR1 MNHEY, CDR2 SMNVEV (reference sequence). The CDR3 region has the DNA TGTGCCATCGGACGGGGTGAGGAGCAGTACTTC. Its translation is CAIGRGEEQYF.

This clonotype was counted only a few times. The V gene is TRBV9, the J gene TRBJ2-5; tentatively, D is TRBD2 (6 bases). CDR1 is SGDLS and CDR2 is YYNGEE in the germline V gene. V was cut by 4 bases and J by 5 bases, with 18 bases left in between. The CDR3 covers 15 residues. CDR3 amino acids: CASSPAGRPIETQYF. CDR3 in DNA: TGTGCCAGCAGCCCGGCGGGACGCCCCATCGAGACCCAGTACTTC.

This chain links TRBV29-1 with TRBJ2-7, with 12 bases fitting TRBD2. This CDR3 has 13 residues. The germline V gene has CDR1 SQVTM and CDR2 ANQGSEA. The J segment lost 4 bases and the V segment lost 8 bases, leaving 6 bases of the junction unmatched. The CDR3 nucleotides are TGCAGCCAAGCCGGGACTAGCGGGTACGAGCAGTACTTC. This gives the protein CSQAGTSGYEQYF.

This chain uses TRBV6-5 with TRBJ1-2, with D maybe TRBD1 (5 bases). V was trimmed by 6 bases and J by 3 bases, leaving 20 bases between them. This CDR3 is 16 amino acids long. The V gene's germline CDR1 is MNHEY and CDR2 SVGAGI. CDR3 sequence: CASSPGVSLGHYGYTF. The CDR3 DNA is TGTGCCAGCAGCCCAGGTGTCTCCTTGGGGCACTATGGCTACACCTTC.

In its sample, this clonotype was seen many times. The chain recombines TRBV10-3 with TRBJ2-6; D is possibly TRBD2 (6 bases). The germline gives CDR1 ENHRY, CDR2 SYGVKD. V shed 6 bases and J shed 4 bases, with 13 bases lying between them. The CDR3 runs 15 residues. CDR3 nucleotide sequence: TGTGCCATCAGGGGGGGTTTGAGCGGGGCCAACGTCCTGACTTTC. Protein: CAIRGGLSGANVLTF.

At least ten counts were recorded for this clonotype. CDR3 nucleotides: TGTGCCAGCAGCCTTAGCGTGGGGGGCACTGAAGCTTTCTTT. It specifies CASSLSVGGTEAFF. This sequence joins TRBV9 and TRBJ1-1, with a possible D match to TRBD1 (5 bases). The CDR3 totals 14 residues. The V gene's germline CDR1 is SGDLS and CDR2 YYNGEE. Trimming took 4 bases from V and 4 from J, leaving 14 bases between them.

Details on this clonotype: This CDR3 is missing its conserved last phenylalanine or tryptophan, likely due to a read error. Because the CDR3's place on the DNA is in doubt, the DNA is left out and the CDR3 is given as listed by TCRdb. The chain uses TRBV29-1 and TRBJ1-1. Germline CDR1 reads SQVTM; CDR2 reads ANQGSEA. Including both end residues, the CDR3 is 10 amino acids long. CDR3 in amino acids: CSVDDREGDY.

This clonotype was counted between two and nine times. The chain combines TRBV7-9 with TRBJ2-7; a possible D gene is TRBD1 (6 bases). Trimming took 7 bases from V and 0 from J, leaving 16 bases between them. From germline, CDR1 is SEHNR and CDR2 FQNEAQ (reference sequence). This CDR3 is built from 15 residues. Here the CDR3 reads CASTPYGTRSYEQYF. For the CDR3, the DNA is TGTGCCAGCACCCCTTACGGGACACGCTCCTACGAGCAGTACTTC. Full variable domain (rest looked up from reference TRBV7-9 and TRBJ2-7): DTGVSQNPRHKITKRGQNVTFRCDPISEHNRLYWYRQTLGQGPEFLTYFQNEAQLEKSRLLSDRFSAERPKGSFSTLEIQRTEQGDSAMYLCASTPYGTRSYEQYFGPGTRLTVT.

This chain links TRBV7-9 with TRBJ2-7; 7 positions match TRBD2. Per the germline V gene, CDR1 is SEHNR and CDR2 is FQNEAQ (reference sequence). Germline trimming cut 8 bases from V and 5 bases from J; bases unmatched to any gene: 6. The CDR3 is made up of 12 amino acids. The CDR3 region has the DNA TGTGCCAGCGACGCCGCGGGGGACGAGCAGTACTTC. This translates into CASDAAGDEQYF.

V usage is TRBV20-1 and J usage is TRBJ2-3; D remains unclear. Trimming removed 5 bases from V and 2 bases from J, with 17 bases in between. The CDR3 contains 15 residues. The germline V gene encodes CDR1 DFQATT and CDR2 SNEGSKA (reference sequence). The CDR3 nucleotides read TGCAGTGCTTACCCCCGGACCATCCACACAGATACGCAGTATTTT. Translation gives CSAYPRTIHTDTQYF.

The chain carries TRBV20-1 and TRBJ1-6; possibly TRBD1 for D (5 bases). Trimming removed 5 bases at V and 5 bases at J, with 19 bases between. The CDR3 sequence is 16 residues long. The germline V gene has CDR1 DFQATT and CDR2 SNEGSKA (reference sequence). The CDR3 loop reads CSASPTGPANNSPLHF. CDR3 nucleotides: TGCAGTGCTTCCCCTACGGGACCGGCGAATAATTCACCCCTCCACTTT.

This clonotype has ten or more counts. This chain links TRBV7-9 with TRBJ1-1; no clear D. This CDR3 has 14 amino acids. The V end lost 1 base, the J end lost 5 bases, and 11 bases lay between the germline ends. Germline V lookup: CDR1 SEHNR, CDR2 FQNEAQ (reference sequence). The CDR3 loop reads CASSLGSTRTEAFF. CDR3 sequence (DNA): TGTGCCAGCAGCTTAGGATCAACAAGGACTGAAGCTTTCTTT.

The V gene is TRBV20-1, the J gene TRBJ2-7, with a weak D call TRBD2 (6 bases). Trimming took off 5 bases at V and 7 bases at J, with 18 bases between the two ends. Germline assignment: CDR1 DFQATT and CDR2 SNEGSKA (reference sequence). The CDR3 spans 13 residues. CDR3 nucleotides: TGCAGTGCTGGCCGGGAGTCTGCGGGGGAGCAGTACTTC. Amino acids: CSAGRESAGEQYF.

This rearrangement joins TRBV12-3 or TRBV12-4 to TRBJ2-2, with D perhaps given as TRBD1 or TRBD2 (5 bases each). V lost 7 bases and J lost 2, with 11 bases in between. The CDR3 covers 14 residues. Here the CDR3 reads CASIEGPNTGELFF. The CDR3 bases are TGTGCCAGCATCGAGGGACCAAACACCGGGGAGCTGTTTTTT.

V and J are TRBV10-3 and TRBJ2-5, with TRBD1 identical over 10 bases. Losses at the gene ends were 6 bases for V and 10 bases for J; bases not matched to a gene: 5. Germline V gene sequence: CDR1 ENHRY, CDR2 SYGVKD. This CDR3 is 12 amino acids long. CDR3 loop: CAISATGGSQYF. The CDR3 nucleotides read TGTGCCATCAGCGCGACAGGGGGCAGCCAGTACTTC.

This clonotype was detected only a few times. The V and J genes are TRBV19 and TRBJ2-6; D is perhaps TRBD2 (5 bases). With 8 bases removed from V and 4 bases from J, the gap between germline ends came to 12 bases. Germline V gives CDR1 LNHDA, CDR2 SQIVND (reference sequence). This CDR3 region has 14 residues. The CDR3 nucleotides are TGTGCCAGTTCCAAAAGAGGGGGGGCCAACGTCCTGACTTTC. Protein sequence: CASSKRGGANVLTF.

This clonotype has just a few counts. The chain links TRBV4-3 to TRBJ2-7; D remains unclear. V lost 2 bases, J lost 0 bases, and 11 bases lay in between. CDR3 length equals 15 residues. CDR1 and CDR2 (germline): LGHNA, YSLEER. The CDR3 sequence: CASSQSALTSYEQYF. For the CDR3, the DNA is TGCGCCAGCAGCCAAAGTGCACTAACCTCCTACGAGCAGTACTTC.

This clonotype was observed a few times. V usage is TRBV7-9 and J usage is TRBJ2-2; D ambiguous. Per germline, CDR1 SEHNR and CDR2 FQNEAQ (reference sequence). Trimming removed 3 bases at V and 8 bases at J, with 7 bases between. This CDR3 has 12 amino acids. CDR3 sequence (DNA): TGTGCCAGCAGCTTCCCCATGGGGGAGCTGTTTTTT. Protein sequence: CASSFPMGELFF.